The clone carrying this T cell receptor beta chain came up a few times. The germline gene is not matched at one end of the junction; a read error may be the cause. This specimen comes from a study of T-cell memory formation after mild COVID-19. Across the study: Among the donors, TCR clusters were largely specific to each donor.

Germline V gene sequence: CDR1 KGHSH, CDR2 LQKENI. The CDR3 is made up of 16 amino acids. Each CDR3 protein is one row after TCRdb ran MiXCR on the 5' RACE reads. The data contain more than 150,000 distinct CDR3 sequences, less than 20% of them singletons. The sample taken for sequencing was PBMCs or a T cell subset sorted from them (not recorded which). The receptor was derived from a man between 18 and 35 years old who had mild COVID-19 (a few samples of this study predate the infection). Cell type and time point are not known. The V call is TRBV18, the J call TRBJ2-2; no clear D gene. CDR3 protein: CASSPLVQPKTGELFF. CDR3 in DNA: TGTGCCAGCTCACCATTGGTCCAACCGAAAACCGGGGAGCTGTTTTTT.